The 28 T cell receptor beta chains below come from one sample, sequenced in a study of T-cell memory formation after mild COVID-19. TCRdb redid the calling of the 5' RACE reads with MiXCR, one entry per CDR3 protein. The top ten clones hold roughly 3.8% of a sample with more than 150,000 distinct CDR3 sequences, approximately 10% of them seen once. Sequencing was performed on PBMCs or a T cell subset sorted from them (not recorded which). Receptors originate from a man between 18 and 29 years old who had mild COVID-19 (a few samples of this study predate the infection). Cell type and time point are not known.

The chain recombines TRBV12-3 or TRBV12-4 with TRBJ1-5, with 7 bases lining up with TRBD1. This CDR3 has 13 amino acids. V was clipped by 5 bases and J by 6 bases; unmatched bases: 4. CDR3 protein: CASSQGGTQPQHF. Here the CDR3 DNA reads TGTGCCAGCAGTCAGGGGGGAACTCAGCCCCAGCATTTT.

This clonotype was seen a few times. The V gene is TRBV5-1, the J gene TRBJ2-1, with D tentatively TRBD1 (6 bases). The V end lost 4 bases, the J end lost 6 bases, and 14 bases lay between the germline ends. This CDR3 contains 14 residues. Germline loops: CDR1 SGHRS, CDR2 YFSETQ. In DNA, the CDR3 is TGCGCCAGCAGCCGACAGGTTCTCGGCAATGAGCAGTTCTTC. Amino acid sequence: CASSRQVLGNEQFF.

This clonotype was seen only a few times. This chain joins TRBV7-9 and TRBJ2-3, with D perhaps TRBD2 (5 bases). Germline CDR1 and CDR2: SEHNR and FQNEAQ (reference sequence). The germline V and J ends were trimmed by 7 bases and 1 base, with 9 bases remaining between them. CDR3 size: 13 residues. Here the CDR3 reads CASTPEGTDTQYF. DNA for the CDR3: TGTGCCAGCACCCCGGAGGGCACAGATACGCAGTATTTT.

The chain has TRBV12-5 and TRBJ1-5; no firm D call. V lost 6 bases and J 2 bases, leaving 17 bases between the germline ends. Germline V CDR1 and CDR2: LGHNT, FRNRAP. The CDR3 consists of 16 residues. The CDR3 spells CASGPSLDGGNQPQHF. CDR3 DNA: TGTGCTAGTGGCCCATCATTGGATGGGGGCAATCAGCCCCAGCATTTT. Supplemented by reference TRBV12-5 and TRBJ1-5, the full variable domain reads DARVTQTPRHKVTEMGQEVTMRCQPILGHNTVFWYRQTMMQGLELLAYFRNRAPLDDSGMPKDRFSAEMPDATLATLKIQPSEPRDSAVYFCASGPSLDGGNQPQHFGDGTRLSIL.

The chain links TRBV15 to TRBJ1-5; D perhaps matches TRBD1 (5 bases). Per germline, CDR1 LNHNV and CDR2 YYDKDF (reference sequence). V was cut by 7 bases and J by 5 bases, with 12 bases left in between. The CDR3 has 13 residues. The CDR3: CATTWQGDQPQHF. In nucleotides, the CDR3 is TGTGCCACCACGTGGCAGGGTGATCAGCCCCAGCATTTT.

The genes are TRBV15 and TRBJ1-2; perhaps TRBD1 as D (5 bases). The V end was cut by 3 bases, the J end by 9 bases, with 17 bases between. This CDR3 region has 14 residues. Germline assignment: CDR1 LNHNV and CDR2 YYDKDF (reference sequence). In DNA form, the CDR3 reads TGTGCCACCAGCAGGTCAGATAGCGAGGGGAGCTACACCTTC. Its protein is CATSRSDSEGSYTF.

This clonotype showed up just a few times. The rearrangement uses TRBV24-1 and TRBJ2-1; D is perhaps TRBD1 or TRBD2 (5 bases each). The CDR3 is made up of 16 amino acids. Deletions cut 2 bases from V and 4 bases from J, with 14 bases between. The V gene's germline CDR1 is KGHDR and CDR2 SFDVKD. This CDR3 is CATSDSGQGRYNEQFF. The CDR3 bases are TGTGCCACCAGTGATTCCGGTCAGGGACGGTACAATGAGCAGTTCTTC.

This clonotype was seen only a few times. Written as DNA, the CDR3 is TGTGCCAGCTCACCACACAGGGGCACTGAAGCTTTCTTT. This translates into CASSPHRGTEAFF. The rearrangement uses TRBV18 and TRBJ1-1; 7 bases are shared with TRBD1. Losses at the gene ends were 1 base for V and 4 bases for J; bases not matched to a gene: 0. In germline, CDR1 is KGHSH, CDR2 LQKENI. This CDR3 contains 13 residues.

This chain links TRBV4-2 with TRBJ2-7, with 11 positions matching TRBD1. J was trimmed by 3 bases and V by 7 bases; bases with no gene match: 8. CDR1 LGHNA and CDR2 YNFKEQ come from the germline V gene. This CDR3 comprises 15 residues. The CDR3 here is CASKLSGQGVYEQYF. The CDR3, as DNA: TGTGCCAGCAAACTTTCGGGACAGGGGGTCTACGAGCAGTACTTC.

This rearrangement joins TRBV7-9 to TRBJ1-2; the D gene is possibly TRBD1 (6 bases). The germline CDR1 and CDR2 sequences are SEHNR and FQNEAQ (reference sequence). The CDR3 is made up of 14 amino acids. V shed 5 bases and J shed 4 bases, with 14 bases lying between them. CDR3 bases: TGTGCCAGCAGCCCGAGGACAGAAACCTATGGCTACACCTTC. Translated, it gives CASSPRTETYGYTF.

The CDR3 region is CASSPPGLAGGYNEQFF. CDR3 nucleotides: TGTGCCAGCAGTCCCCCGGGACTAGCGGGGGGTTACAATGAGCAGTTCTTC. V and J are TRBV12-3 or TRBV12-4 and TRBJ2-1; 15 bases agree with TRBD2. The CDR3 runs to 17 residues. The trim removed 5 bases at V and 4 bases at J, leaving 6 bases unmatched.

This chain connects TRBV10-3 to TRBJ2-5; 8 nucleotides align to TRBD1. There are 15 residues in the CDR3. The V segment lost 6 bases and the J segment 5 bases; nucleotides outside the gene matches: 11. Per germline, CDR1 ENHRY and CDR2 SYGVKD. The CDR3: CAIRRTGQGGETQYF. The CDR3 bases are TGTGCCATCAGACGTACAGGACAGGGCGGGGAGACCCAGTACTTC.

This clonotype showed up many times. The chain combines TRBV6-2 or TRBV6-3 with TRBJ2-2; no reliable D call. V lost 6 bases to trimming and J lost 5 bases, with 19 bases between them. Germline values: CDR1 MNHEY, CDR2 SVGEGT. The CDR3 sequence is 16 residues long. The CDR3 is CASSPQWGWGTGELFF. CDR3 sequence (DNA): TGTGCCAGCAGCCCGCAGTGGGGTTGGGGTACCGGGGAGCTGTTTTTT.

This clonotype was picked up a small number of times. CDR3 in DNA: TGTGCCAGCAGCCCCCTGCTGAGGGGAGCCAAAAACATTCAGTACTTC. Its protein is CASSPLLRGAKNIQYF. This chain connects TRBV11-1 to TRBJ2-4, with D possibly being TRBD1 or TRBD2 (5 bases each). This CDR3 region has 16 residues. CDR1 is SGHAT and CDR2 is FQDESV in the germline V gene (reference sequence). Trimming removed 5 bases at V and 0 bases at J, with 14 bases between.

This clonotype was detected many times. The rearrangement joins TRBV24-1 to TRBJ1-2; 9 nucleotides align to TRBD1. This CDR3 is built from 14 residues. Germline values: CDR1 KGHDR, CDR2 SFDVKD. The V segment lost 3 bases and the J segment 8 bases; nucleotides outside the gene matches: 6. CDR3 residues: CATSDLGTGSGYTF. The CDR3 region has the DNA TGTGCCACCAGTGATCTTGGGACAGGGAGCGGCTACACCTTC.

This clonotype was counted between two and nine times. The V and J genes are TRBV20-1 and TRBJ1-2, with a weak D call TRBD1 (5 bases). The CDR3 has 13 amino acids. Germline V gives CDR1 DFQATT, CDR2 SNEGSKA (reference sequence). V lost 0 bases and J lost 5, with 10 bases in between. The CDR3 DNA is TGCAGTGCTAGAGAAGGGGATGGTTATGGCTACACCTTC. Amino acid sequence: CSAREGDGYGYTF.

The genes are TRBV12-3 or TRBV12-4 and TRBJ1-1; 7 bases match TRBD1. V was pared by 5 bases and J by 6 bases, with 6 bases of the junction left unmatched. The CDR3 extends over 13 amino acids. CDR3 in DNA: TGTGCCAGCAGTAAGGGGGCCGCAGCTGAAGCTTTCTTT. This encodes CASSKGAAAEAFF.

This clonotype showed up just a few times. The chain carries TRBV10-3 and TRBJ2-3, with a tentative D call TRBD1 (6 bases). V was shortened by 2 bases and J by 3 bases, with 12 bases between the two germline ends. Germline V gene sequence: CDR1 ENHRY, CDR2 SYGVKD. The CDR3 is 15 residues long. The chain's CDR3 is CAISEQGSRTDTQYF. CDR3 DNA sequence: TGTGCCATCAGTGAGCAGGGGAGCAGGACAGATACGCAGTATTTT.

This clonotype was seen a handful of times. The gene calls are TRBV7-6 and TRBJ2-7, with 10 bases matching TRBD1. After removal of 6 bases from V and 5 bases from J, the junction contained 4 bases not matched to a gene. This CDR3 comprises 13 residues. In germline, CDR1 is SGHVS, CDR2 FNYEAQ. Here the CDR3 DNA reads TGTGCCAGCAGGGGGACAGGGGTTGACGAGCAGTACTTC. Protein sequence: CASRGTGVDEQYF.

This clonotype was seen more than once but under ten times. CDR3 DNA sequence: TGTGCCAGCACGGTCGGGACTAGCGGTAGCATTCAGTACTTC. Its protein is CASTVGTSGSIQYF. The chain links TRBV12-3 or TRBV12-4 to TRBJ2-4; 11 positions match TRBD2. V gave up 7 bases and J gave up 9 bases; unmatched junction bases: 8. This CDR3 is built from 14 residues.

V and J are TRBV20-1 and TRBJ1-2; a possible D gene is TRBD1 (6 bases). This CDR3 region has 11 residues. Germline-derived CDR1 and CDR2 are DFQATT and SNEGSKA (reference sequence). Trimming took 4 bases from V and 7 from J, leaving 10 bases between them. In nucleotides, the CDR3 is TGCAGTGCTACAGGGGTTCCTGGCTACACCTTC. Translated, it gives CSATGVPGYTF.

The chain joins TRBV15 to TRBJ1-5; 9 bases fit TRBD1. Germline CDR1 is LNHNV and CDR2 is YYDKDF (reference sequence). The CDR3 spans 14 residues. Losses at the gene ends were 5 bases for V and 4 bases for J; bases not matched to a gene: 3. The CDR3 loop is CATSGTGTNQPQHF. The CDR3 region has the DNA TGTGCCACCAGCGGGACAGGGACAAATCAGCCCCAGCATTTT.

This chain connects TRBV7-2 to TRBJ1-6; no clear D gene. V was shortened by 0 bases and J by 11 bases, with 11 bases between the two germline ends. This CDR3 has 14 residues. Germline CDR1 reads SGHTA; CDR2 reads FQGNSA. The CDR3 region is CASSLALAGPPLHF. CDR3 in DNA: TGTGCCAGCAGCTTAGCGCTAGCTGGACCACCCCTCCACTTT. Looking up the rest from reference TRBV7-2 and TRBJ1-6 gives the full variable domain: GAGVSQSPSNKVTEKGKDVELRCDPISGHTALYWYRQSLGQGLEFLIYFQGNSAPDKSGLPSDRFSAERTGGSVSTLTIQRTQQEDSAVYLCASSLALAGPPLHFGNGTRLTVT.

This clonotype was seen at least ten times. This chain uses TRBV20-1 with TRBJ2-2; 8 bases align to TRBD1. Germline CDR1 and CDR2: DFQATT and SNEGSKA (reference sequence). V lost 6 bases and J lost 6; bases outside the gene matches: 12. The CDR3 consists of 15 residues. This CDR3 is CSAHWTGKGSGELFF. The CDR3 bases are TGCAGTGCCCATTGGACAGGGAAGGGTTCCGGGGAGCTGTTTTTT.

This chain connects TRBV20-1 to TRBJ2-2; D possibly corresponds to TRBD1 (6 bases). The CDR3 covers 16 residues. Trimming shortened V by 1 base and J by 4 bases, and 16 bases separated the two germline ends. Per the germline V gene, CDR1 is DFQATT and CDR2 is SNEGSKA (reference sequence). Here the CDR3 reads CSARVGTSIGTGELFF. In DNA form, the CDR3 reads TGCAGTGCTAGAGTTGGGACAAGCATTGGCACCGGGGAGCTGTTTTTT.

The chain employs TRBV9 and TRBJ1-2; D is unclear. Germline assignment: CDR1 SGDLS and CDR2 YYNGEE. Trimming removed 0 bases at V and 3 bases at J, with 3 bases between. The CDR3 length is 12 residues. In DNA, the CDR3 is TGTGCCAGCAGCGTAGAACACTATGGCTACACCTTC. Translation: CASSVEHYGYTF.

In this sample, this clonotype turned up many times. This chain's CDR3 is CASSKGQGGSPQHF. The CDR3 region has the DNA TGTGCCAGCAGCAAGGGACAGGGTGGGTCGCCCCAGCATTTT. The chain combines TRBV27 with TRBJ1-5, with 9 bases fitting TRBD1. V shed 6 bases, J shed 9 bases, and the junction held 9 bases outside the gene matches. This CDR3 has 14 residues. Germline V gene data show CDR1 as MNHEY and CDR2 as SMNVEV (reference sequence).

This chain joins TRBV5-1 and TRBJ2-3; 9 bases are shared with TRBD1. This CDR3 is 15 amino acids long. The trim removed 4 bases at V and 5 bases at J, leaving 8 bases unmatched. Per germline, CDR1 SGHRS and CDR2 YFSETQ. The CDR3 DNA is TGCGCCAGCAGCACACAGGGGGCGTTGTTAGATACGCAGTATTTT. Its protein product is CASSTQGALLDTQYF. The whole variable domain, remainder taken from reference TRBV5-1 and TRBJ2-3, is KAGVTQTPRYLIKTRGQQVTLSCSPISGHRSVSWYQQTPGQGLQFLFEYFSETQRNKGNFPGRFSGRQFSNSRSEMNVSTLELGDSALYLCASSTQGALLDTQYFGPGTRLTVL.